The source of this TCR beta chain is a study of blood T cell repertoires in COVID-19. About the study: COVID-19 samples collected from the United States, Italy and Spain covered acute and convalescent phases. The cDNA or gDNA used as material had been derived from T cells, B-cell-depleted T cells, or PBMCs.

Germline V gene data show CDR1 as SGHNT and CDR2 as YYREEE (reference sequence). V was shortened by 3 bases and J by 6 bases, with 12 bases between the two germline ends. The length of the CDR3 is 13 residues. Authors' analysis steps: Cell counts per sample came from amplifying reference gene primers. Assay: immunoSEQ multiplex PCR; the TCRdb copy retains only in-frame clones and omits some. V and J calls plus clone size are reproduced from that table; the DNA served to infer D and trimming. The sample consists of around 56,000 clones, 89% of them appearing once. The chain uses TRBV5-4 and TRBJ1-2; TRBD1 might be the D (6 bases). The sequencing input was peripheral blood. The TCR was taken from a human donor in a cohort sampled during active COVID-19. The CDR3 loop is CASSWDIIDGYTF. Here the CDR3 DNA reads TGTGCCAGCAGCTGGGACATTATAGATGGCTACACCTTC.